This T cell receptor beta chain was obtained from a study of T cell responses to AZD1222 COVID-19 vaccine. As to this clone: The antigen remains unidentified.

The study, taken as a whole, reports: Among vaccine-associated CD4 TCRs, coverage spanned spike, with dominance at 160-218 and 743-854.

Germline lookup yields CDR1 SGHRS and CDR2 YFSETQ. CDR3 size: 16 residues. J lost 4 bases, V lost 1 base, and 8 bases had no gene match. Libraries were prepared by immunoSEQ multiplex PCR; TCRdb keeps only in-frame clonotypes and omits some of them. Here the sample spans about 110,000 clones, nearly 90% being singletons. The chain uses TRBV5-1 and TRBJ2-7, with 10 bases that match TRBD1. The TCR originated in an adult who received the AZD1222 COVID-19 vaccine. Sequences were derived from peripheral blood, sampled 28 days after the second AZD1222 dose. Here the CDR3 reads CASSLLPTGGTYEQYF. As DNA, the CDR3 is TGCGCCAGCAGCTTGCTTCCGACAGGGGGCACGTACGAGCAGTACTTC.